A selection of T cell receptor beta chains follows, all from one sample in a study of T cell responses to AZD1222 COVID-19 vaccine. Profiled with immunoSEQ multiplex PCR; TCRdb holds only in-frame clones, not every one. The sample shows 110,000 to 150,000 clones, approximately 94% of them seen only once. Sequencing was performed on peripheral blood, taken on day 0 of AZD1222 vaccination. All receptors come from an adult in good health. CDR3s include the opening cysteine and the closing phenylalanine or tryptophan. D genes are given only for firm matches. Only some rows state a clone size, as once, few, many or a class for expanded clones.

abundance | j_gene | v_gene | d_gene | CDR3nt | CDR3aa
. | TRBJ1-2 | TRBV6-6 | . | TGTGCCAGCAGTTTACCCCTATCTTACTATGGCTACACCTTC | CASSLPLSYYGYTF
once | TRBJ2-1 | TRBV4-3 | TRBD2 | TGCGCCAGCAGCCACGAGGGACTAGCGGGGGGGTTCTACAATGAGCAGTTCTTC | CASSHEGLAGGFYNEQFF
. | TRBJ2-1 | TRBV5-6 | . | TGTGCCAGCAGCTTGTACAGAACCTACAATGAGCAGTTCTTC | CASSLYRTYNEQFF
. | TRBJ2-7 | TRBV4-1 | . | TGCGCCAGCAGCCAAGAAGTCAGCGGACTCACCTACGAGCAGTACTTC | CASSQEVSGLTYEQYF
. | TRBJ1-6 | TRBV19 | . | TGTGCCAGTAGTATATATAAAGGAGACCCGTTTAATTCACCCCTCCACTTT | CASSIYKGDPFNSPLHF
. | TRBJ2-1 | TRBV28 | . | TGTGCCAGCAGTGGCAGGGTCGGCGGTGAGCAGTTCTTC | CASSGRVGGEQFF
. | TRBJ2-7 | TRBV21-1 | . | TGTGCCAGCAGCAAAGCGCTGCCGCCACCACCGCCCTACGAGCAGTACTTC | CASSKALPPPPPYEQYF
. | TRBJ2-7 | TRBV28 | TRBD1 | TGTGCCAGCAGCGGGACAGGGGCCGTCTTAGTCTACGAGCAGTACTTC | CASSGTGAVLVYEQYF
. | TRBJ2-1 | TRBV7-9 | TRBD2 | TGTGCCAGCACCCGGGGGGGTCAGAATGAGCAGTTCTTC | CASTRGGQNEQFF
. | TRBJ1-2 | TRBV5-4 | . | TGTGCCAGCAGCTTGGGCCCGGGGAGCTGGGGCTACACCTTC | CASSLGPGSWGYTF
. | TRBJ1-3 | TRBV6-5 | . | TGTGCCAGCAGTAGTCAGGGACTCTCTGGAAACACCATATATTTT | CASSSQGLSGNTIYF
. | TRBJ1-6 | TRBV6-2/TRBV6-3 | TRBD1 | TGTGCCAGCAGTTTGTTCGGGACAGGGAGTTCACCCCTCCACTTT | CASSLFGTGSSPLHF
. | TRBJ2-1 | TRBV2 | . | TGTGCCAGCAGTGAACCTGGTGTCTATGAGCAGTTCTTC | CASSEPGVYEQFF
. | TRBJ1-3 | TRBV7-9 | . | TGTGCCAGCAGCAGGAGGACAGACTCTGGAAACACCATATATTTT | CASSRRTDSGNTIYF
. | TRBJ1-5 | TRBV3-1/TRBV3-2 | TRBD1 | TGTGCCAGCAGCCGCCAACCGGGACAGGGAAGGAGCAATCAGCCCCAGCATTTT | CASSRQPGQGRSNQPQHF
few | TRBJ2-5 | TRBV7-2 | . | TGTGCCAGCAGCTTAAATAGTCCCCCAGAGACCCAGTACTTC | CASSLNSPPETQYF
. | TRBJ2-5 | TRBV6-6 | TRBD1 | TGTGCCAGCATTCGGGACAGGCAAGAGACCCAGTACTTC | CASIRDRQETQYF
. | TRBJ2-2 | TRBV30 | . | TGTGCCTGGAGTCCTCTCGGGGGGCGGTGGGACACCGGGGAGCTGTTTTTT | CAWSPLGGRWDTGELFF
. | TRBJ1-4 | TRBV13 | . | TGTGCCAGCAGCTCAGGGTCGGATAATGAAAAACTGTTTTTT | CASSSGSDNEKLFF
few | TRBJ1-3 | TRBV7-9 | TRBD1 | TGTGCCAGCAGCTTAGCTGGACAGGGTGCCGGAAACACCATATATTTT | CASSLAGQGAGNTIYF
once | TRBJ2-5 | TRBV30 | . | TGTGCCTGGAATCCAGATCAAGAGACCCAGTACTTC | CAWNPDQETQYF
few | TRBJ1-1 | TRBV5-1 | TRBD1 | TGCGCCAGCAGCCCGTACCGACAGGGGAACACTGAAGCTTTCTTT | CASSPYRQGNTEAFF
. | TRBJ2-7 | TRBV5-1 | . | TGCGCCAGCAGCTTGGCCCCGGGGGTTGGCTACGAGCAGTACTTC | CASSLAPGVGYEQYF
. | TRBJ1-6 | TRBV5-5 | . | TGTGCCAGCAGCCCCAGGGGTTTGAATTCACCCCTCCACTTT | CASSPRGLNSPLHF
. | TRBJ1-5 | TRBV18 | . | TGTGCCAGCTCATCCAACGGGAACAGAAATCAGCCCCAGCATTTT | CASSSNGNRNQPQHF
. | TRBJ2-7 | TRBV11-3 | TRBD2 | TGTGCCAGCAGCCCCGAGGGACTAGCGGGTCCCTGGGCCTACGAGCAGTACTTC | CASSPEGLAGPWAYEQYF
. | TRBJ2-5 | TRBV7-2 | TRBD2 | TGTGCCAGCAGCTTTAGCGGGGAATCCGCCCAGTACTTC | CASSFSGESAQYF
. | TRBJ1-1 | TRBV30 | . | TGTGCCTGGACGCGGGGGACTGAAGCTTTCTTT | CAWTRGTEAFF
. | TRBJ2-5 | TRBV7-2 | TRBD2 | TGTGCCAGCAGCCCCGGACTAGCGGGGGGTGAGACCCAGTACTTC | CASSPGLAGGETQYF
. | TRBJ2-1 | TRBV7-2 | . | TGTGCCAGCAGCTTCGACAGGTCCTACAATGAGCAGTTCTTC | CASSFDRSYNEQFF
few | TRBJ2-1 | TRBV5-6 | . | TGTGCCAGCAGCTTGACCACTAGCACGAACTCCTACAATGAGCAGTTCTTC | CASSLTTSTNSYNEQFF
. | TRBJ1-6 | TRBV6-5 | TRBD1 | TGTGCCAGCATTACCCTGGGGACAGGGCATTCACCCCTCCACTTT | CASITLGTGHSPLHF
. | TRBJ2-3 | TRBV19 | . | TGTGCCACCAGGGCGGGAAGCACAGATACGCAGTATTTT | CATRAGSTDTQYF
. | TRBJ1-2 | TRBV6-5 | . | TGTGCCAGCAGCGCTGGACCAGTCTATGGCTACACCTTC | CASSAGPVYGYTF
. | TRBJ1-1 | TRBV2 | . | TGTGCCAGCGGGGTATACGGCACTGAAGCTTTCTTT | CASGVYGTEAFF
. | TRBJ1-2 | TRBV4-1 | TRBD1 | TGCGCCAGCAGCCATCTTGGACAGGGGGGTTTATATGGCTACACCTTC | CASSHLGQGGLYGYTF
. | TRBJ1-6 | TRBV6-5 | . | TGTGCCAGCAGTTACGCTCCCCCGGACGAGAATTCACCCCTCCACTTT | CASSYAPPDENSPLHF
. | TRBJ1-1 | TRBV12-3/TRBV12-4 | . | TGTGCCAGCAGGCACAGATTGAACACTGAAGCTTTCTTT | CASRHRLNTEAFF
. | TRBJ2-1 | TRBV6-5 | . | TGTGCCAGCAGAGACGGGGGGACAGCCTACAATGAGCAGTTCTTC | CASRDGGTAYNEQFF
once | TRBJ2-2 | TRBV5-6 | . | TGTGCCAGCAGCCCTAGGACAGCCTACACCGGGGAGCTGTTTTTT | CASSPRTAYTGELFF
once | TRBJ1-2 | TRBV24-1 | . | TGTGCCACCAGCGAAGAGCCGGGACACCCCTATGGCTACACCTTC | CATSEEPGHPYGYTF
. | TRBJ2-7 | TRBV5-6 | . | TGTGCCAGCAGCCCGAGGAACTACGAGCAGTACTTC | CASSPRNYEQYF
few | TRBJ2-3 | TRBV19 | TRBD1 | TGTGCCAGTAGTAGGTTCGGGGACAGGCCCACAGATACGCAGTATTTT | CASSRFGDRPTDTQYF
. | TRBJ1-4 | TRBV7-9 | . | TGTGCCAGCAGCTTAGGTTTTGACGCAACTAATGAAAAACTGTTTTTT | CASSLGFDATNEKLFF
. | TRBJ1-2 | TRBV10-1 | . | TGCGCCAGCTCCTTCGGTTATAGAAACTATGGCTACACCTTC | CASSFGYRNYGYTF
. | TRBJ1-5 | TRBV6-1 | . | TGTGCCAGCAGTGAACGGGGGAGTCAGCCCCAGCATTTT | CASSERGSQPQHF
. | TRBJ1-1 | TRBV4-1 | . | TGCGCCAGCAGCCAACCCAGGGAAAGAGGTGGTGAAGCTTTCTTT | CASSQPRERGGEAFF
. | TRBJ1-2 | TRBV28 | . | TGTGCCAGCAGTTTAAGGTCCAGGCCCGTTTATGGCTACACCTTC | CASSLRSRPVYGYTF
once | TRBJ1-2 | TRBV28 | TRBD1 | TGTGCCAGCAGCTTCAGGGACAGCTATGGCTACACCTTC | CASSFRDSYGYTF
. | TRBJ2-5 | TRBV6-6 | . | TGTGCCAGCAGCTACCGAGGGGGCGCGGAGGGTGAGACCCAGTACTTC | CASSYRGGAEGETQYF
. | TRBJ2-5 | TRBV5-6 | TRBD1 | TGTGCCAGCAGCTTGGTGGGGACAGGGAAAGAGACCCAGTACTTC | CASSLVGTGKETQYF
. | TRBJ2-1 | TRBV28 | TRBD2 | TGTGCCAGCAGTTTAGCGGGGGGGCGGAATGAGCAGTTCTTC | CASSLAGGRNEQFF
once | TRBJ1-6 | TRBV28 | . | TGTGCCAGCAGTTTCAGTAATTCACCCCTCCACTTT | CASSFSNSPLHF
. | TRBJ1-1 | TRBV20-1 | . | TGCAGTGCTAGTCTACAGGGAGGGGGTGCTGAAGCTTTCTTT | CSASLQGGGAEAFF
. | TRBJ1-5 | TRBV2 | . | TGTGCCAGCATGGGGACCTACGGGCGCAATCAGCCCCAGCATTTT | CASMGTYGRNQPQHF